This T cell receptor (beta chain) was documented in a study of blood T cell repertoires in COVID-19. The germline gives CDR1 WSHSY, CDR2 SAAADI. V lost 4 bases to trimming and J lost 6 bases, with 9 bases between them. This CDR3 has 12 amino acids. Some clones are missing from TCRdb's copy, which holds only in-frame ones; the method was immunoSEQ multiplex PCR. The data show some 180,000 clones, approximately 79% seen once. The sequence derives from a woman aged 55 to 70 with acute COVID-19. The sample was PBMCs or T cells enriched from blood (not recorded which). The rearrangement joins TRBV10-2 to TRBJ1-2; D is undetermined. The CDR3 sequence is CASSVQRDGYTF. The CDR3, as DNA: TGCGCCAGCAGTGTTCAGCGGGATGGCTACACCTTC.